This T cell receptor beta chain was sequenced in a study of T cells after yellow fever vaccination. Whole-study findings and limits: Among primary-vaccination clones, most reappeared after the booster, at 95% to 96% for CD4 and roughly 88% for CD8. FACS-sorted repertoires might harbor abundant contaminating clonotypes from the bulk population. Among all clonotypes, a small share was observed in both CD4 and CD8 compartments.

Template-switching 5'RACE yielded the TCR cDNA; a universal primer site and UMIs were added in the process. TCRdb itself ran the 5' RACE reads through MiXCR, one entry per CDR3 protein. Of 250,000 or so distinct CDR3 sequences in the sample, over 3% are singletons; the top ten hold around 19%. This clonotype has at least ten counts. Its antigen remains unidentified. The V and J ends lost 11 bases and 7 bases, in that order; junction bases with no gene match: 12. CDR3 length: 13 residues. Germline values: CDR1 LNHDA, CDR2 SQIVND (reference sequence). The rearrangement joins TRBV19 to TRBJ1-2; 8 bases match TRBD1. This clonotype originated in a man younger than 35 who received the YFV17D yellow fever vaccine. The material was PBMCs, obtained 15 days after the yellow fever booster vaccination. CDR3 coding DNA: TGTGCCGGGACCCGGGACAGGCCCAGTGGCTACACCTTC. Translating it yields CAGTRDRPSGYTF.